This TCR beta chain was documented in a study of metastatic and nonmetastatic thyroid tumors. Background on the study: The comparison covered peripheral blood and tumor or nodule tissue in malignant and benign thyroid patients. Study observations and caveats: It was reportedly found that TCR beta diversity was significantly higher in malignant thyroid tumors than in benign nodules, a difference seen in both blood and tumor samples.

In the original processing: To classify distant metastasis in papillary thyroid cancer, a model was built from CDR3 differences across clinicopathological groups. TCRdb re-processed the PCR reads through MiXCR. Clone size and V and J calls follow TCRdb, not the original study. Of some 16,000 clones listed, around 12% are singletons. Germline lookup yields CDR1 MDHEN and CDR2 SYDVKM. The length of the CDR3 is 12 residues. V was clipped by 3 bases and J by 2 bases, with 5 bases between them. Every patient underwent thyroid surgery untreated. This clone has ten or more counts. What it binds is unknown. V is TRBV28 and J is TRBJ2-7; no clear D. The sequence derives from a female donor with papillary thyroid cancer or a benign thyroid nodule (not recorded which). Some clones in this sample may be carry-over from other donors' samples. The sample was tumor tissue. The CDR3 DNA sequence: TGTGCCAGCAGTTTCCGCACCTACGAGCAGTACTTC. Its translation is CASSFRTYEQYF.